This T cell receptor (beta chain) was retrieved from a study of tissue T cells after allogeneic stem cell transplantation. By share, this clone counts as medium-sized (0.01 to 0.1%). Its antigen is not known. Gene names denote mouse genes. Read coverage stops 1 residue before the CDR3 terminus; the germline J gene supplies the remainder. Sequenced by immunoSEQ multiplex PCR; TCRdb stores in-frame clones only, minus some. The data contain roughly 7,300 clones, roughly 47% of them singletons. The ends were cut back, 0 bases at V and 2 bases at J, with 5 bases in the middle. CDR3 length: 14 residues. The germline V gene has CDR1 SNHLY and CDR2 FYNGKV (reference sequence). General study findings and limits: Across patients, clones rarely overlapped, yet motif clusters were shared tissue-specifically. TCR repertoires tracked anatomic similarity, regardless of disease or transplant status.

The time point was: mouse harvest day 7 after allogeneic transplant. Tail vein injection delivered 10^7 T-cell-depleted bone marrow cells and 10^6 splenic CD5+ T cells. Mice had MHC-mismatched B6 into BALB/c GVHD, sampled day 7 or 14. The material sequenced was lymph node tissue. The TCR sequence derives from a female BALB/c mouse given C57BL/6 T cells with graft-versus-host disease after an allogeneic hematopoietic cell transplant. The V call is TRBV3, the J call TRBJ2-1; D may be TRBD1 or TRBD2 (5 bases each). CDR3 protein: CASSLAGDYAEQFF. The covered CDR3 bases are TGTGCCAGCAGCTTAGCGGGGGACTATGCTGAGCAGTTC.